The source of this TCR beta chain is a study of blood T cell repertoires in COVID-19. Method: immunoSEQ multiplex PCR; TCRdb's copy keeps in-frame clones and lacks some. In the table there are about 210,000 clones, less than 90% of which are singletons. The V end lost 6 bases, the J end lost 3 bases, and 12 bases lay between the germline ends. Germline V gene sequence: CDR1 KGHSH, CDR2 LQKENI. This CDR3 has 14 amino acids. The receptor was derived from a woman older than 75 with COVID-19, enrolled during active disease. V usage is TRBV18 and J usage is TRBJ1-5; D might be TRBD1 (6 bases). Source material: peripheral blood. In DNA form, the CDR3 reads TGTGCCAGCTCGCACAGGGAATTCAATCAGCCCCAGCATTTT. Translation gives CASSHREFNQPQHF.